This T cell receptor (beta chain) originates from a study of T cell responses to AZD1222 COVID-19 vaccine. On the study more broadly: Investigators merged groups given second doses at roughly 4 or roughly 12 weeks. General study results and limits: Breadth and depth of Spike-specific TCRs rose after two AZD1222 doses. Clonal diversity may have been underestimated, and the donors were mostly white British, with more females than males.

V gave up 1 base and J gave up 2 bases, with 3 bases separating them. Germline V gene sequence: CDR1 MNHNS, CDR2 SASEGT. CDR3 length equals 13 residues. Regarding this clone: Its antigen is still unknown.

The repertoire was sequenced with immunoSEQ multiplex PCR; TCRdb's copy has only in-frame clones and lacks some. In the table there are some 110,000 clones, about 86% of which are singletons. The receptor was derived from an adult in good health. The rearrangement joins TRBV6-1 to TRBJ1-5; no firm D call. Sequences were derived from peripheral blood, sampled on day 0 of AZD1222 vaccination. CDR3 in DNA: TGTGCCAGCAGTGAAGGGGGCAATCAGCCCCAGCATTTT. The encoded protein is CASSEGGNQPQHF.